Presented here are 3 T cell receptor beta chains from one specimen sequenced in a study of tumor-infiltrating lymphocytes in primary liver carcinoma. DNA and RNA were both co-extracted from about 19-30 mg of bulk tissue that had not been sorted. Production of TCR beta cDNA used around 460 ng total RNA together with a constant-region primer. A slightly modified ARM-PCR protocol with three nested multiplex PCR rounds produced these TCR beta libraries. The first two PCR rounds used TRBV1-TRBV30 forward primers with a C-beta reverse primer, 9 to 10 cycles each. TCRdb recomputed calls from the multiplex PCR reads with MiXCR, one row per CDR3 protein. This table has about 110,000 distinct CDR3 sequences, 82% appearing once. The sample consisted of liver tumor tissue from sampling region 3. Subset in this sample: tumor region T3, left-lateral pole. These receptors were taken from a man in his forties with primary liver carcinoma and hepatitis B virus infection.

This clonotype occurred many times. The gene calls are TRBV6-5 and TRBJ1-4; D ambiguous. CDR3 length: 12 amino acids. Trimming took 8 bases from V and 5 from J, leaving 9 bases between them. Per the germline V gene, CDR1 is MNHEY and CDR2 is SVGAGI. Here the CDR3 DNA reads TGTGCCAGCGGGCGGGAGAATGAAAAACTGTTTTTT. Protein: CASGRENEKLFF.

As to this clonotype: One junction end disagrees with the germline gene, perhaps due to a read error. The genes are TRBV12-3 or TRBV12-4 and TRBJ2-5; D ambiguous. The CDR3 runs 13 residues. In DNA form, the CDR3 reads TGTGCCAACAGTCGAAGCAGGACAGAGACCCAGTACTTC. This translates into CANSRSRTETQYF.

The chain is built from TRBV6-5 and TRBJ2-3; TRBD2 aligns across 8 bases. Germline V gene sequence: CDR1 MNHEY, CDR2 SVGAGI. This CDR3 contains 17 residues. The CDR3 sequence: CSCSSLPLCGGTDTQYF. The CDR3 nucleotides are TGTTCCTGCAGTTCACTCCCCCTATGCGGGGGGACAGATACGCAGTATTTT.